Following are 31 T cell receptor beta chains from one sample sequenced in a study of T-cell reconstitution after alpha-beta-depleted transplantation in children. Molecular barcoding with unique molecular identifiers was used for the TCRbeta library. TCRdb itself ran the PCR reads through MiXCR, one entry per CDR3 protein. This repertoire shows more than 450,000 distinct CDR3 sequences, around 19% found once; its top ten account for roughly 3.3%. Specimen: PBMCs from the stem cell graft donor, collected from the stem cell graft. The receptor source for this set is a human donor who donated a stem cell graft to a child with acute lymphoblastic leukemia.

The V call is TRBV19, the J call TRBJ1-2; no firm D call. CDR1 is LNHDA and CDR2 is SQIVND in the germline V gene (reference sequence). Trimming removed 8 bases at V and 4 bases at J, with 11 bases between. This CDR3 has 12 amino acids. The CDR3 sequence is CASGSGIYGYTF. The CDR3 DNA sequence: TGTGCCAGTGGATCCGGGATCTATGGCTACACCTTC. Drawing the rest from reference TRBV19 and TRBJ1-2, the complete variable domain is DGGITQSPKYLFRKEGQNVTLSCEQNLNHDAMYWYRQDPGQGLRLIYYSQIVNDFQKGDIAEGYSVSREKKESFPLTVTSAQKNPTAFYLCASGSGIYGYTFGSGTRLTVV.

The CDR3 DNA follows: TGCGCCAGCAGCTTGAAGGGGGGCTTAGGTCAGCCCCAGCATTTT. Amino acid sequence: CASSLKGGLGQPQHF. The J gene is TRBJ1-5, the V gene TRBV5-1, with D perhaps TRBD1 (6 bases). V was cut by 1 base and J by 6 bases, with 14 bases left in between. Germline lookup yields CDR1 SGHRS and CDR2 YFSETQ. This CDR3 is built from 15 residues.

The CDR3 DNA is TGTGCCAGCAGTGAAAGTGGCAGGGTCCACGAGCAGTACTTC. It is translated as CASSESGRVHEQYF. This chain links TRBV6-1 with TRBJ2-7; the D gene is possibly TRBD1 (5 bases). The germline V gene encodes CDR1 MNHNS and CDR2 SASEGT. V was clipped by 2 bases and J by 5 bases, with 13 bases between them. The CDR3 covers 14 residues.

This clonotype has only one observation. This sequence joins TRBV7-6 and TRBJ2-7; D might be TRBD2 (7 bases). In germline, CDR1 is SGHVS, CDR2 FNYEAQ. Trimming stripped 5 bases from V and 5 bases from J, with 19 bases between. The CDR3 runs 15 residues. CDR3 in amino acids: CASSPEGGLRNEQYF. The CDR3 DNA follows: TGTGCCAGCAGCCCCGAGGGGGGGTTAAGGAACGAGCAGTACTTC.

CDR3 coding DNA: TGTGCCAGCAGCTTTAGCGGGAGTAGTTCAGATACGCAGTATTTT. Amino acids: CASSFSGSSSDTQYF. This rearrangement joins TRBV7-9 to TRBJ2-3; 9 bases line up with TRBD2. The V gene end was trimmed by 3 bases and the J gene end by 4 bases; junction bases not matched to a gene: 5. Per the germline V gene, CDR1 is SEHNR and CDR2 is FQNEAQ (reference sequence). The CDR3 has 15 residues.

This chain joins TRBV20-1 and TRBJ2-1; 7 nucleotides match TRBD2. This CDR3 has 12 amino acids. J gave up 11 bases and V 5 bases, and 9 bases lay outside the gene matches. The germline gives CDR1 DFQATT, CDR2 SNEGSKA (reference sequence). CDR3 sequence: CSAAGLEVKQFF. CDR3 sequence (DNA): TGCAGTGCTGCCGGACTAGAAGTCAAGCAGTTCTTC.

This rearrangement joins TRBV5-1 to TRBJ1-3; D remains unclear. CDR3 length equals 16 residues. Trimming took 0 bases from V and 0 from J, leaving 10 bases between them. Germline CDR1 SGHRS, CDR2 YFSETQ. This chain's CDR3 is CASSLDAGGSGNTIYF. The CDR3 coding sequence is TGCGCCAGCAGCTTGGATGCAGGAGGCTCTGGAAACACCATATATTTT.

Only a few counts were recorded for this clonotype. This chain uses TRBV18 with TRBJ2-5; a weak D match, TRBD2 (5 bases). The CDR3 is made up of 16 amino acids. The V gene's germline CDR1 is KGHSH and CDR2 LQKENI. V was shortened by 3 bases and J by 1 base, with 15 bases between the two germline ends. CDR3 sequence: CASSPYPPGFQETQYF. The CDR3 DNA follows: TGTGCCAGCTCACCTTACCCTCCGGGATTCCAAGAGACCCAGTACTTC.

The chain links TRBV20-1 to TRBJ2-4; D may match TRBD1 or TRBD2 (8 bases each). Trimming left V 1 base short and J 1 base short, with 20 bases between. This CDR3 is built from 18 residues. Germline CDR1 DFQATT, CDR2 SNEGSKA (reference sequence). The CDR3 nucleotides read TGCAGTGCTAGAGGATTCAGGGGGCTAGCGGGTGCCAAAAACATTCAGTACTTC. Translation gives CSARGFRGLAGAKNIQYF.

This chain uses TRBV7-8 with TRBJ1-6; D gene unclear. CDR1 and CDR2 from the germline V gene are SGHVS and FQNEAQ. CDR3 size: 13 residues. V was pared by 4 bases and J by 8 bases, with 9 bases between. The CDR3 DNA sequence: TGTGCCAGCAGCTCCCAAGATTATTCACCCCTCCACTTT. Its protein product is CASSSQDYSPLHF.

CDR3 in DNA: TGCGCCAGCAGGACCGGGACTAGAGCCACAGATACGCAGTATTTT. Translated, it gives CASRTGTRATDTQYF. The rearrangement links TRBV5-1 to TRBJ2-3, with 8 bases aligning to TRBD2. This CDR3 has 15 residues. With V trimmed by 5 bases and J by 2 bases, 7 bases remained unmatched. CDR1 and CDR2 from the germline V gene are SGHRS and YFSETQ.

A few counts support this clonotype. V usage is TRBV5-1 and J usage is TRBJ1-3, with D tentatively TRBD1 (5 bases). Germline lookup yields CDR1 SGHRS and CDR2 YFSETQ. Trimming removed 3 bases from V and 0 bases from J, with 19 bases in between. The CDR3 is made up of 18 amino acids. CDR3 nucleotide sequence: TGCGCCAGCAGCTGGACACCGGGACGCACCGGCTCTGGAAACACCATATATTTT. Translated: CASSWTPGRTGSGNTIYF.

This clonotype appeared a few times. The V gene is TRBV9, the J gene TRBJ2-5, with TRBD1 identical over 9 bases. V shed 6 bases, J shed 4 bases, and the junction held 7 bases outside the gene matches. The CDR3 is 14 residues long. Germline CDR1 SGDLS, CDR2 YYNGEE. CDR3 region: CASNPTGGGETQYF. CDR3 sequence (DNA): TGTGCCAGCAACCCGACAGGGGGAGGAGAGACCCAGTACTTC.

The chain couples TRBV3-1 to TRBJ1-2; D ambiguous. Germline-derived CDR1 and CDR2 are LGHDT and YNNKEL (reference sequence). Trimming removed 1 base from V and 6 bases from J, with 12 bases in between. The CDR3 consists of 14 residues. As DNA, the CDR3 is TGTGCCAGCAGCCAAGTTTCAGGTACAAATGGCTACACCTTC. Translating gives CASSQVSGTNGYTF.

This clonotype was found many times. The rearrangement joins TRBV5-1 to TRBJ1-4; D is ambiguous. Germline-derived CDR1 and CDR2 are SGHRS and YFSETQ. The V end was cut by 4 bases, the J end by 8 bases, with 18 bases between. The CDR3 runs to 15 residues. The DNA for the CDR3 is TGCGCCAGCAGCAGCGGACCATCGGAGGGCGAAAAACTGTTTTTT. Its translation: CASSSGPSEGEKLFF.

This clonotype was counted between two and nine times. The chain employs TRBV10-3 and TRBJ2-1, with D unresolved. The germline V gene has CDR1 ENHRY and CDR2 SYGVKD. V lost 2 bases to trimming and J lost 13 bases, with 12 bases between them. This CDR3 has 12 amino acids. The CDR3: CAISETGVGQFF. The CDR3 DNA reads TGTGCCATCAGTGAGACCGGCGTGGGACAGTTCTTC.

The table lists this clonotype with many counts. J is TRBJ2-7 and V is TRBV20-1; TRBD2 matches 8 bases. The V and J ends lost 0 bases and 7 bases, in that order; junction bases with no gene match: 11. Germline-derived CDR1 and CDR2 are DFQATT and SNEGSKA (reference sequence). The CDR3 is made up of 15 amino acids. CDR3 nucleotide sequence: TGCAGTGCTAGAGATGGGGAAGAAGAGCGGGAGGAGCAGTACTTC. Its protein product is CSARDGEEEREEQYF.

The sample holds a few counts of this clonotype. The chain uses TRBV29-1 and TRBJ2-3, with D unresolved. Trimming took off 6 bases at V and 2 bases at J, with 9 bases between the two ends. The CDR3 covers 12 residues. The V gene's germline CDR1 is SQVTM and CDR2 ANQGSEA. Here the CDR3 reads CSVDGVTDTQYF. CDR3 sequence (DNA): TGCAGCGTCGACGGAGTCACAGATACGCAGTATTTT.

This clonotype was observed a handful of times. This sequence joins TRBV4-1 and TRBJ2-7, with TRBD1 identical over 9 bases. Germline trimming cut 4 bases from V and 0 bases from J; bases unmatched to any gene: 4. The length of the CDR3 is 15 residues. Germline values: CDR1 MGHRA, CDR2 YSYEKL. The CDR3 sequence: CASSPGTGRSYEQYF. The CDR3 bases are TGCGCCAGCAGCCCCGGGACAGGGCGCTCCTACGAGCAGTACTTC.

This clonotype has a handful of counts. In DNA form, the CDR3 reads TGTGCCAGCTGTTGGAGTAAGCGAGCGAACACTGAAGCTTTCTTT. Protein sequence: CASCWSKRANTEAFF. This chain connects TRBV6-5 to TRBJ1-1; D is uncertain. The V end was cut by 8 bases, the J end by 1 base, with 17 bases between. This CDR3 spans 15 amino acids. The germline gives CDR1 MNHEY, CDR2 SVGAGI.

Here the CDR3 reads CASSGNKEAYGYTF. CDR3 bases: TGTGCCAGCAGCGGAAACAAGGAGGCCTATGGCTACACCTTC. The chain uses TRBV7-9 and TRBJ1-2; no clear D gene. The germline gives CDR1 SEHNR, CDR2 FQNEAQ (reference sequence). V lost 5 bases, J lost 4 bases, and 14 bases lay in between. This CDR3 is built from 14 residues.

CDR3 loop: CASSRTRLNTEAFF. In nucleotides, the CDR3 is TGTGCCAGCAGCCGGACGCGTTTGAACACTGAAGCTTTCTTT. The rearrangement links TRBV5-6 to TRBJ1-1; D is uncertain. V shed 4 bases and J shed 0 bases, with 10 bases lying between them. Germline V gene sequence: CDR1 SGHDT, CDR2 YYEEEE. The CDR3 is 14 amino acids.

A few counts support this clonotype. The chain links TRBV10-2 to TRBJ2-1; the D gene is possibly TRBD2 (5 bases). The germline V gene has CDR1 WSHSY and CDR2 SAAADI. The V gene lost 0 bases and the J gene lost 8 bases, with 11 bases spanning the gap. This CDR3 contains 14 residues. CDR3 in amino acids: CASSESRVLHEQFF. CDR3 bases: TGCGCCAGCAGTGAGTCGAGGGTGCTACATGAGCAGTTCTTC.

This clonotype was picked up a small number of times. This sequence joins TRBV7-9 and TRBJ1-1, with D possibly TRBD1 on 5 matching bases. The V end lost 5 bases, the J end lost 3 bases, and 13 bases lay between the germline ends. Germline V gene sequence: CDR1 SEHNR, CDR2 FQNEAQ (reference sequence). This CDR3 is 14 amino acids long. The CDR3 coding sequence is TGTGCCAGCAGCCGAAGACTGGGGGACACTGAAGCTTTCTTT. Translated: CASSRRLGDTEAFF.

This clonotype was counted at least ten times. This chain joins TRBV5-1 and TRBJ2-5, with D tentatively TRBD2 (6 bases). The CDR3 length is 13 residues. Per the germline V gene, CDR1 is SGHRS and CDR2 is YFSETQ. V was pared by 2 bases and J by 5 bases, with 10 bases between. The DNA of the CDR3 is TGCGCCAGCAGCTTTTCTGGGGGGGAGACCCAGTACTTC. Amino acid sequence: CASSFSGGETQYF.

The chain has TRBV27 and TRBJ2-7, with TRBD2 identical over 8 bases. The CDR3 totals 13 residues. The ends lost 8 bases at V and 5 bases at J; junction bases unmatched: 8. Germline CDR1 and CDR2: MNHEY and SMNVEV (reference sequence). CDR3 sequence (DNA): TGTGCCAGCTCACGGACTAGCTCTGACGAGCAGTACTTC. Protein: CASSRTSSDEQYF.

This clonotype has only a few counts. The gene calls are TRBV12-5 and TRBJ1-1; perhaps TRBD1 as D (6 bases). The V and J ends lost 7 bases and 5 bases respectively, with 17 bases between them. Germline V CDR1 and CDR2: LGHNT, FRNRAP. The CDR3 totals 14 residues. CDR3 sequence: CASEDTGLRTEAFF. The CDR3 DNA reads TGTGCTAGTGAAGATACAGGGTTGAGAACTGAAGCTTTCTTT.

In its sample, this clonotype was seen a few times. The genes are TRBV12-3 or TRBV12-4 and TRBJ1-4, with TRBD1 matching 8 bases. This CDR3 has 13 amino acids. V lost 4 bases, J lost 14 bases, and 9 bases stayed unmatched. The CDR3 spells CASSYTGGEILFF. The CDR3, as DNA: TGTGCCAGCAGTTACACAGGGGGAGAAATCCTGTTTTTT.

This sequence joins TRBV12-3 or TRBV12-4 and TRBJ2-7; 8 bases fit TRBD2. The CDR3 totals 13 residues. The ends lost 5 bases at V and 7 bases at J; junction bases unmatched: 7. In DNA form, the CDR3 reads TGTGCCAGCAGTCCCGGGACTAGAGAGGAGCAGTACTTC. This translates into CASSPGTREEQYF.

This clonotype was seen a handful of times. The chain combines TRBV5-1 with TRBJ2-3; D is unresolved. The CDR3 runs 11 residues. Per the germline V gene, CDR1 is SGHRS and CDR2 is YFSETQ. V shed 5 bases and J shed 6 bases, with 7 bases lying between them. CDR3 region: CASSDGDTQYF. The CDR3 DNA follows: TGCGCCAGCAGTGATGGCGATACGCAGTATTTT.

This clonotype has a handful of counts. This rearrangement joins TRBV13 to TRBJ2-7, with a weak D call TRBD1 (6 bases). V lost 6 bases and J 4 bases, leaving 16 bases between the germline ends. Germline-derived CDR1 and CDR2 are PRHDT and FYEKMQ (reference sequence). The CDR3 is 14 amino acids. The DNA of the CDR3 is TGTGCCAGCAGGCCCACAGGGAACTCGTACGAGCAGTACTTC. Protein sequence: CASRPTGNSYEQYF.